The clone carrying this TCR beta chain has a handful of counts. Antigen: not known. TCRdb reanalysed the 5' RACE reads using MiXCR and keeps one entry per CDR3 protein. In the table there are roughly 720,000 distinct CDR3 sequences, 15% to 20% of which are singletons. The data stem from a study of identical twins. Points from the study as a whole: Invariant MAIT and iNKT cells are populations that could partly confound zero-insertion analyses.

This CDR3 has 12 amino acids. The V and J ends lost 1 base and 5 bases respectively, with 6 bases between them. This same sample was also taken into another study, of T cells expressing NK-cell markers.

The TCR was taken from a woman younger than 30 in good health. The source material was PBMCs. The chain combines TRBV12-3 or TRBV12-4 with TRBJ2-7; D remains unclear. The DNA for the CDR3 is TGTGCCAGCAGTTTAGAAATTGACGAGCAGTACTTC. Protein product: CASSLEIDEQYF.